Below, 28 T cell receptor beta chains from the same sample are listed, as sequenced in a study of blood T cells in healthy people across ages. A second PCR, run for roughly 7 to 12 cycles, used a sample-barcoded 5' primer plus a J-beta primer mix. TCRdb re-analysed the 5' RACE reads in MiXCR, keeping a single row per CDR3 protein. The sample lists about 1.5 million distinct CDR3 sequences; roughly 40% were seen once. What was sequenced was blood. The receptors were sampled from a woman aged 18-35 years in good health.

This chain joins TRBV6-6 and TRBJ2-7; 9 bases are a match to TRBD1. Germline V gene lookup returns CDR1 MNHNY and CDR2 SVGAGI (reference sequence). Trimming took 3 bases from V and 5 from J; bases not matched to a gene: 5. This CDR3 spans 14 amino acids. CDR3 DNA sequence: TGTGCCAGCAGTTATGGACAGGGGAATGACGAGCAGTACTTC. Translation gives CASSYGQGNDEQYF.

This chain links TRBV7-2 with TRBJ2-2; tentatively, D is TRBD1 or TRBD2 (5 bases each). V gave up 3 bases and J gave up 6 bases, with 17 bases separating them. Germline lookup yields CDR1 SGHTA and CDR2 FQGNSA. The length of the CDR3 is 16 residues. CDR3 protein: CASSFSRGVGAGELFF. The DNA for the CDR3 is TGTGCCAGCAGCTTCTCCCGAGGGGTCGGGGCCGGGGAGCTGTTTTTT.

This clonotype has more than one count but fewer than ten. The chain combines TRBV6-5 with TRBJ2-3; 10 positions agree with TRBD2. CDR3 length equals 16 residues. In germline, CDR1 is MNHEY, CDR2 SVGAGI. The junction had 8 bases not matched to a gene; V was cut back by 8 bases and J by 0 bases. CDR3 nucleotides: TGTGCCAGCGGACCGGGACTAGCGTCTAGCACAGATACGCAGTATTTT. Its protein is CASGPGLASSTDTQYF.

The DNA of the CDR3 is TGTGCCAGCAGCTTAGTACCGTACAGAACCGGGACTAGCGGACATTCTAACAATGAGCAGTTCTTC. Amino acid sequence: CASSLVPYRTGTSGHSNNEQFF. V gene TRBV11-1 combines with J gene TRBJ2-1; TRBD2 matches 11 bases. The trim removed 1 base at V and 5 bases at J, leaving 22 bases unmatched. This CDR3 comprises 22 residues. Germline CDR1 and CDR2: SGHAT and FQDESV (reference sequence).

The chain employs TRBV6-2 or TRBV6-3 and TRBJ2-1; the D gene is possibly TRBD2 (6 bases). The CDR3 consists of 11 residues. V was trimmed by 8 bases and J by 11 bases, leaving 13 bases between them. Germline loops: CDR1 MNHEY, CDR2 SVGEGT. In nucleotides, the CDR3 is TGTGCCAGCTCGATCGGCGGGAAGCAGTTCTTC. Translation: CASSIGGKQFF.

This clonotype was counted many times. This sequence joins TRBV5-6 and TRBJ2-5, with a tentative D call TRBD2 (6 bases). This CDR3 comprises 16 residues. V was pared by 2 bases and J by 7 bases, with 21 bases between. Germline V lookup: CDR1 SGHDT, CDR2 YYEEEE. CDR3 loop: CASSLRISGITRTQYF. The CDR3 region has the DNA TGTGCCAGCAGCTTAAGGATTAGCGGCATAACGAGGACCCAGTACTTC.

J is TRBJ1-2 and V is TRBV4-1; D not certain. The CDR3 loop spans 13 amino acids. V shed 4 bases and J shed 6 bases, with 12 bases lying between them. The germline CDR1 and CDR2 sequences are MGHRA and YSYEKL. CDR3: CASSRDRWDGYTF. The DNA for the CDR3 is TGCGCCAGCAGCCGAGACCGGTGGGATGGCTACACCTTC.

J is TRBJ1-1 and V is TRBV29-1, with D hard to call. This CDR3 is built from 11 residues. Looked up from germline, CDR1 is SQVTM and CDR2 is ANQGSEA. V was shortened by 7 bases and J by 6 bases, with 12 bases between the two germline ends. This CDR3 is CSGVEDAEAFF. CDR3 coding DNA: TGCAGCGGTGTGGAAGACGCTGAAGCTTTCTTT.

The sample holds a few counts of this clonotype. CDR3 sequence (DNA): TGTGCCAGCAGCACACAGGGGGCTCCCAATTCACCCCTCCACTTT. Translating it yields CASSTQGAPNSPLHF. This sequence joins TRBV5-4 and TRBJ1-6; 9 bases match TRBD1. Germline trimming cut 4 bases from V and 7 bases from J; bases unmatched to any gene: 6. Germline V CDR1 and CDR2: SGHNT, YYREEE (reference sequence). This CDR3 is 15 amino acids long.

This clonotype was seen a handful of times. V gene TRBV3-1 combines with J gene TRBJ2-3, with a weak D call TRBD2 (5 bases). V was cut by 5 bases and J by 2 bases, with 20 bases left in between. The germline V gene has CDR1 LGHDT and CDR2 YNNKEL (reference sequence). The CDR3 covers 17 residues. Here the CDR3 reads CASSAPASSGSTDTQYF. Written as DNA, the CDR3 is TGTGCCAGCAGCGCCCCCGCTAGCAGCGGCTCCACAGATACGCAGTATTTT.

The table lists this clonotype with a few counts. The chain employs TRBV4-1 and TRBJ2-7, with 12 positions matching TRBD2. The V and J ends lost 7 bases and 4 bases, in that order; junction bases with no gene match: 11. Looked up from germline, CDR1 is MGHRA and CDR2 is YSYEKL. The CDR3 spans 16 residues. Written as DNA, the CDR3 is TGCGCCAGCAACCACCTCTGGACTAGCGGGAATTACGAGCAGTACTTC. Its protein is CASNHLWTSGNYEQYF.

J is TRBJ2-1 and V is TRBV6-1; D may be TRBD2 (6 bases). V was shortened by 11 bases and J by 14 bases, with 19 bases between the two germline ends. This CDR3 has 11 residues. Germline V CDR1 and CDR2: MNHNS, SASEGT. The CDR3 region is CAGGKQAPEFF. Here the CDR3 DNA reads TGTGCCGGGGGGAAACAGGCCCCCGAGTTCTTC.

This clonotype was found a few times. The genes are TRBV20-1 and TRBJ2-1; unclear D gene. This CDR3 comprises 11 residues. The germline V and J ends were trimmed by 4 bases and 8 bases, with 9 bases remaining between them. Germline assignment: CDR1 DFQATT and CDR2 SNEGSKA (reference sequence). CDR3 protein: CSAKKRDEQFF. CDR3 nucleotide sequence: TGCAGTGCTAAGAAAAGGGATGAGCAGTTCTTC.

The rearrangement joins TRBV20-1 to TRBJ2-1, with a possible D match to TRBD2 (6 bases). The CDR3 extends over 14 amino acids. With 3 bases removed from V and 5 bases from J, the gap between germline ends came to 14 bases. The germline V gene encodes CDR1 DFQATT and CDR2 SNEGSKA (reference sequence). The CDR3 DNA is TGCAGTGCTAGTCGGGGGAGAGTAGACAATGAGCAGTTCTTC. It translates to CSASRGRVDNEQFF.

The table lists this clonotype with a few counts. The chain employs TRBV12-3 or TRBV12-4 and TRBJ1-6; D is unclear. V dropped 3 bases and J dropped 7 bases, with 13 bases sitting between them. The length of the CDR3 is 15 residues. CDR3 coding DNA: TGTGCCAGCAGTTTTCTGCCCGGGTCCAATTCACCCCTCCACTTT. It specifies CASSFLPGSNSPLHF.

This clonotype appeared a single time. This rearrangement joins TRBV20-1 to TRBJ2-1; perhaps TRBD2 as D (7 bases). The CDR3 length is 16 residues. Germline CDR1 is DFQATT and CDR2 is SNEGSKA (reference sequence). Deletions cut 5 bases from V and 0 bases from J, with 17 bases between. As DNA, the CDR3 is TGCAGTGCTCCCAACCGGGGGGCCCGCTCCTACAATGAGCAGTTCTTC. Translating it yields CSAPNRGARSYNEQFF.

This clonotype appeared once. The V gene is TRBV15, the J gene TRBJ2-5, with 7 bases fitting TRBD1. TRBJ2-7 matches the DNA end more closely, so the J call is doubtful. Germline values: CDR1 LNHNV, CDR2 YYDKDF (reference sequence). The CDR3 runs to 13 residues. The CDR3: CATSSGDRNEQYF. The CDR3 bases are TGTGCCACCAGCAGTGGGGACAGAAACGAGCAGTACTTC.

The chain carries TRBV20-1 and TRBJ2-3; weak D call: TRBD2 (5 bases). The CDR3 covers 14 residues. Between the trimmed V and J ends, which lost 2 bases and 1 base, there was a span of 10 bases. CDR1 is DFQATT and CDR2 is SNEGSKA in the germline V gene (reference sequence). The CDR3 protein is CSARQAVGTDTQYF. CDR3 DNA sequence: TGCAGTGCTAGACAAGCGGTGGGCACAGATACGCAGTATTTT.

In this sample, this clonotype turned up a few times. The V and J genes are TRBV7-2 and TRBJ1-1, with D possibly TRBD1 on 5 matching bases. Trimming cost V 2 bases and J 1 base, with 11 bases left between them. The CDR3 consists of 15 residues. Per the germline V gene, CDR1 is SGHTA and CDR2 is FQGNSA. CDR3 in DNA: TGTGCCAGCAGCTTAAGGGGACGGTCGAACACTGAAGCTTTCTTT. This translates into CASSLRGRSNTEAFF.

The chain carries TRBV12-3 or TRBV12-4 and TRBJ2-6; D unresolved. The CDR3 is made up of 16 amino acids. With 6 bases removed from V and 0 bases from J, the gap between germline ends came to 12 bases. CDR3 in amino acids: CASSPPVGSGANVLTF. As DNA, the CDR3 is TGTGCCAGCAGCCCCCCGGTGGGCTCTGGGGCCAACGTCCTGACTTTC.

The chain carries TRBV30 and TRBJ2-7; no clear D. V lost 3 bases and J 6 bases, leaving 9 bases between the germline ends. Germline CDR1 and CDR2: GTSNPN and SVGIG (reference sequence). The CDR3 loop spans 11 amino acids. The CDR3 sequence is CAWRGSFEQYF. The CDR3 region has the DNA TGTGCCTGGAGGGGAAGCTTCGAGCAGTACTTC.

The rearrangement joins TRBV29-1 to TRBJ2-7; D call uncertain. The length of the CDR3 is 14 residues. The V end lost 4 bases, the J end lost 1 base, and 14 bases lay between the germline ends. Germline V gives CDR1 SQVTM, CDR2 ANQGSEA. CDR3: CSVVRPLKSYEQYF. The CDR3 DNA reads TGCAGCGTTGTTAGGCCTTTGAAGTCCTACGAGCAGTACTTC.

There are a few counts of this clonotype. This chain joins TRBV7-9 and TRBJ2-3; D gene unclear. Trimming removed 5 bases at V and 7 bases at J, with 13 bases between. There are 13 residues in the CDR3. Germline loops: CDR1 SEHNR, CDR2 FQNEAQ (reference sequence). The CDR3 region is CASSRNADNTQYF. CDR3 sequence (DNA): TGTGCCAGCAGCCGCAACGCCGATAATACGCAGTATTTT.

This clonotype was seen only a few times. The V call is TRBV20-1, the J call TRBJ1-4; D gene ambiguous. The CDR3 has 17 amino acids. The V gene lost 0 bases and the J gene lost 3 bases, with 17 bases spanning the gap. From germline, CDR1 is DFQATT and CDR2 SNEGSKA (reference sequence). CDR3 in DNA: TGCAGTGCTAGAGATGATTGGGAGGGTCGGCCTAATGAAAAACTGTTTTTT. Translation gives CSARDDWEGRPNEKLFF.

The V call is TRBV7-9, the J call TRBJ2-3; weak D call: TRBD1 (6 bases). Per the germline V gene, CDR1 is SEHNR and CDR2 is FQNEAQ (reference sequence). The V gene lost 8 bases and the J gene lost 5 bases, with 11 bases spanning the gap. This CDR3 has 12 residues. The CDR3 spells CASGYREDTQYF. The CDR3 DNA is TGTGCCAGCGGTTACAGGGAAGATACGCAGTATTTT.

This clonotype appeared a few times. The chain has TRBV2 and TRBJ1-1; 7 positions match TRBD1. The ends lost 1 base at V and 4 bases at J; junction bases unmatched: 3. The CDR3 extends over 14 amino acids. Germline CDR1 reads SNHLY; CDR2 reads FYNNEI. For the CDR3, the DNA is TGTGCCAGCAGTGAAGACAGGGGTGGCACTGAAGCTTTCTTT. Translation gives CASSEDRGGTEAFF. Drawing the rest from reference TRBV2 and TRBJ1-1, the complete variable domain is EPEVTQTPSHQVTQMGQEVILRCVPISNHLYFYWYRQILGQKVEFLVSFYNNEISEKSEIFDDQFSVERPDGSNFTLKIRSTKLEDSAMYFCASSEDRGGTEAFFGQGTRLTVV.

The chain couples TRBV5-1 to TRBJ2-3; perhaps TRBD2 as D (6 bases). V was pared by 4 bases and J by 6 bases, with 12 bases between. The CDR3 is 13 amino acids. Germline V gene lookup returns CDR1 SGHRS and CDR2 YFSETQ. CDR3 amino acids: CASSRSGVDTQYF. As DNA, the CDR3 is TGCGCCAGCAGCCGGTCGGGGGTGGATACGCAGTATTTT.

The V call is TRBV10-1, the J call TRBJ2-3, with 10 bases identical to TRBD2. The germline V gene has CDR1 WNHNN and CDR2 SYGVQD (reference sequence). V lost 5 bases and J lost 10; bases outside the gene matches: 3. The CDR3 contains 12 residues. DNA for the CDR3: TGCGCCAGCAGTCCGGGACTAGCGCCGCAGTATTTT. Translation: CASSPGLAPQYF.